These 26 T cell receptor beta chains share one sample of origin, sequenced in a study of glioma-infiltrating T cells after dendritic cell vaccination. Sequencing was performed with immunoSEQ multiplex PCR; in TCRdb, only in-frame clones are kept and a portion is missing. The sample shows tens of thousands of clones, around 86% of them seen only once. Sample: blood, taken before dendritic cell vaccination. The receptors were gathered from a human donor with glioblastoma.

This clone was detected once. V usage is TRBV7-9 and J usage is TRBJ2-2, with D unclear. Trimming cost V 1 base and J 1 base, with 10 bases left between them. This CDR3 contains 16 residues. Germline V gene sequence: CDR1 SEHNR, CDR2 FQNEAQ (reference sequence). CDR3 DNA sequence: TGTGCCAGCAGCTTAGATGCCCCCGGGAACACCGGGGAGCTGTTTTTT. Protein sequence: CASSLDAPGNTGELFF.

The J gene is TRBJ1-3, the V gene TRBV19; D is ambiguous. The V and J ends lost 6 bases and 0 bases respectively, with 12 bases between them. CDR1 is LNHDA and CDR2 is SQIVND in the germline V gene (reference sequence). The CDR3 is 15 amino acids. The CDR3 loop is CASSPIGASGNTIYF. CDR3 sequence (DNA): TGTGCCAGTAGCCCAATCGGAGCCTCTGGAAACACCATATATTTT.

This chain joins TRBV2 and TRBJ2-5; TRBD2 is a possible D gene (5 bases). Between the trimmed V and J ends, which lost 2 bases and 0 bases, there was a span of 7 bases. This CDR3 spans 14 amino acids. Germline V CDR1 and CDR2: SNHLY, FYNNEI. CDR3 nucleotides: TGTGCCAGCAGTGAAAAAGCGGACCAAGAGACCCAGTACTTC. Its translation is CASSEKADQETQYF.

This CDR3 reads CASRPGTGDQETQYF. CDR3 bases: TGTGCCAGCAGGCCCGGGACGGGGGACCAAGAGACCCAGTACTTC. The V call is TRBV7-7, the J call TRBJ2-5; TRBD2 is a possible D gene (6 bases). This CDR3 region has 15 residues. V was cut by 6 bases and J by 0 bases, with 14 bases left in between. Looked up from germline, CDR1 is SSHAT and CDR2 is FNYEAQ (reference sequence).

The chain uses TRBV5-1 and TRBJ2-2; D is unresolved. The germline gives CDR1 SGHRS, CDR2 YFSETQ. The CDR3 consists of 13 residues. V lost 4 bases, J lost 5 bases, and 9 bases lay in between. The CDR3 DNA reads TGCGCCAGCAGCACACCCCCAACCGGGGAGCTGTTTTTT. Encoded protein: CASSTPPTGELFF.

The chain is built from TRBV28 and TRBJ1-5, with 7 nucleotides matching TRBD1. Germline V gives CDR1 MDHEN, CDR2 SYDVKM. V lost 2 bases and J lost 3; bases outside the gene matches: 4. The CDR3 runs to 15 residues. CDR3 protein: CASSLRQGVNQPQHF. DNA of the CDR3: TGTGCCAGCAGTTTAAGACAGGGAGTCAATCAGCCCCAGCATTTT.

The rearrangement uses TRBV2 and TRBJ1-1; a weak D match, TRBD1 (6 bases). V lost 3 bases to trimming and J lost 5 bases, with 16 bases between them. Germline CDR1 is SNHLY and CDR2 is FYNNEI. CDR3 length: 15 residues. The CDR3 loop is CASSEGAGRATEAFF. The CDR3 nucleotides are TGTGCCAGCAGTGAGGGGGCAGGGAGGGCGACTGAAGCTTTCTTT.

The chain employs TRBV19 and TRBJ1-1; D gene ambiguous. Germline lookup yields CDR1 LNHDA and CDR2 SQIVND (reference sequence). The ends were cut back, 3 bases at V and 4 bases at J, with 9 bases in the middle. The CDR3 is 13 amino acids. The CDR3 loop is CASSMNGRTEAFF. The CDR3 nucleotides are TGTGCCAGTAGTATGAATGGGCGCACTGAAGCTTTCTTT.

The chain is built from TRBV19 and TRBJ2-7; TRBD1 might be the D (6 bases). CDR3 length equals 14 residues. The V gene's germline CDR1 is LNHDA and CDR2 SQIVND (reference sequence). The V gene lost 5 bases and the J gene lost 0 bases, with 11 bases spanning the gap. In nucleotides, the CDR3 is TGTGCCAGTAGTCTTGGGGGCTTCTCCTACGAGCAGTACTTC. Its protein product is CASSLGGFSYEQYF.

The chain is built from TRBV19 and TRBJ1-6, with D uncertain. Germline V gene sequence: CDR1 LNHDA, CDR2 SQIVND (reference sequence). The length of the CDR3 is 14 residues. Trimming cost V 1 base and J 8 bases, with 9 bases left between them. CDR3 amino acids: CASSIGGIYSPLHF. DNA for the CDR3: TGTGCCAGTAGTATAGGAGGGATTTATTCACCCCTCCACTTT.

The chain recombines TRBV6-1 with TRBJ1-4; unclear D gene. V lost 3 bases to trimming and J lost 8 bases, with 13 bases between them. The CDR3 has 14 residues. The germline CDR1 and CDR2 sequences are MNHNS and SASEGT. CDR3 in DNA: TGTGCCAGCAGTGAGGCGGGCGATCTGGAAAAACTGTTTTTT. Its translation is CASSEAGDLEKLFF.

The chain carries TRBV29-1 and TRBJ2-5; TRBD1 might be the D (5 bases). Between the trimmed V and J ends, which lost 6 bases and 4 bases, there was a span of 12 bases. The V gene's germline CDR1 is SQVTM and CDR2 ANQGSEA. The CDR3 runs to 12 residues. The CDR3 here is CSVAGRGETQYF. The CDR3, as DNA: TGCAGCGTGGCAGGGCGAGGAGAGACCCAGTACTTC.

This clone came up a few times. The chain couples TRBV4-2 to TRBJ2-1; possibly TRBD2 for D (6 bases). Germline CDR1 and CDR2: LGHNA and YNFKEQ. The CDR3 consists of 15 residues. Trimming took off 3 bases at V and 4 bases at J, with 13 bases between the two ends. CDR3 region: CASSHRAGPYNEQFF. The CDR3, as DNA: TGTGCCAGCAGCCATCGGGCGGGGCCATACAATGAGCAGTTCTTC.

This chain uses TRBV9 with TRBJ2-1; 7 nucleotides align to TRBD2. V was pared by 0 bases and J by 6 bases, with 6 bases of the junction left unmatched. Germline V gene data show CDR1 as SGDLS and CDR2 as YYNGEE. The CDR3 length is 15 residues. The CDR3 here is CASSVGLADPNEQFF. The DNA of the CDR3 is TGTGCCAGCAGCGTAGGGCTAGCGGACCCCAATGAGCAGTTCTTC.

The rearrangement uses TRBV7-2 and TRBJ1-5; the D gene is possibly TRBD1 (5 bases). The germline V gene encodes CDR1 SGHTA and CDR2 FQGNSA. Trimming left V 5 bases short and J 9 bases short, with 14 bases between. This CDR3 is 13 amino acids long. Here the CDR3 reads CASSPETDLPQHF. CDR3 DNA sequence: TGTGCCAGCAGCCCTGAGACAGATCTGCCCCAGCATTTT.

The chain employs TRBV5-1 and TRBJ2-1; TRBD1 is a possible D gene (6 bases). Per germline, CDR1 SGHRS and CDR2 YFSETQ. This CDR3 has 13 amino acids. Trimming took 0 bases from V and 6 from J, leaving 7 bases between them. The CDR3 loop is CASSLEGVNEQFF. The DNA for the CDR3 is TGCGCCAGCAGCTTGGAGGGGGTCAATGAGCAGTTCTTC.

The V and J genes are TRBV25-1 and TRBJ2-2, with 8 bases aligning to TRBD2. V was clipped by 1 base and J by 5 bases; unmatched bases: 6. The length of the CDR3 is 16 residues. The V gene's germline CDR1 is MGHDK and CDR2 SYGVNS. CDR3 region: CASSEWGTSRTGELFF. The CDR3 DNA sequence: TGTGCCAGCAGTGAATGGGGGACTAGTAGAACCGGGGAGCTGTTTTTT.

The V and J genes are TRBV7-2 and TRBJ2-5; 16 nucleotides agree with TRBD2. V lost 5 bases, J lost 5 bases, and 8 bases stayed unmatched. The germline CDR1 and CDR2 sequences are SGHTA and FQGNSA. CDR3 length: 17 amino acids. The CDR3 spells CASSPGLAGGLAETQYF. Here the CDR3 DNA reads TGTGCCAGCAGCCCGGGACTAGCGGGAGGGCTGGCCGAGACCCAGTACTTC.

This chain connects TRBV6-1 to TRBJ1-2; TRBD1 agrees at 9 bases. J gave up 8 bases and V 5 bases, and 12 bases lay outside the gene matches. This CDR3 spans 15 amino acids. Germline CDR1 is MNHNS and CDR2 is SASEGT. The CDR3 sequence: CASSTRGQGIGGYTF. CDR3 coding DNA: TGTGCCAGCAGTACTAGGGGACAGGGTATAGGCGGCTACACCTTC.

The rearrangement uses TRBV19 and TRBJ2-6; a weak D match, TRBD1 (6 bases). The germline V gene has CDR1 LNHDA and CDR2 SQIVND (reference sequence). The V end was cut by 10 bases, the J end by 2 bases, with 21 bases between. This CDR3 region has 17 residues. Here the CDR3 DNA reads TGTGCCACCCAAGGACAGCCTTCGGCCCCTGGGGCCAACGTCCTGACTTTC. It encodes CATQGQPSAPGANVLTF.

This clone was counted a few times. V and J are TRBV14 and TRBJ1-1, with D tentatively TRBD1 (6 bases). CDR3 size: 15 residues. Germline V gene data show CDR1 as SGHDN and CDR2 as FVKESK. V was cut by 0 bases and J by 5 bases, with 13 bases left in between. CDR3 sequence reads: CASSQEGGRLTEAFF. Here the CDR3 DNA reads TGTGCCAGCAGCCAAGAGGGGGGGCGATTAACTGAAGCTTTCTTT. The full variable domain, its missing parts supplied by reference TRBV14 and TRBJ1-1, is EAGVTQFPSHSVIEKGQTVTLRCDPISGHDNLYWYRRVMGKEIKFLLHFVKESKQDESGMPNNRFLAERTGGTYSTLKVQPAELEDSGVYFCASSQEGGRLTEAFFGQGTRLTVV.

The V call is TRBV27, the J call TRBJ2-7; maybe TRBD2 (5 bases). The germline gives CDR1 MNHEY, CDR2 SMNVEV (reference sequence). The CDR3 has 11 amino acids. V gave up 8 bases and J gave up 6 bases, with 11 bases separating them. The CDR3 bases are TGTGCCAGCCTAAGCGGAGTCGAGCAGTACTTC. Amino acid sequence: CASLSGVEQYF.

On this clone itself: One end of the junction varies from germline; a read error may be responsible. V gene TRBV29-1 combines with J gene TRBJ2-3, with unresolved D. This CDR3 has 12 residues. Germline-derived CDR1 and CDR2 are SQVTM and ANQGSEA. CDR3 region: CGVVPSTDTQYF. CDR3 DNA sequence: TGCGGCGTTGTTCCGAGCACAGATACGCAGTATTTT.

This clone was found once. V gene TRBV9 combines with J gene TRBJ2-5; 11 nucleotides line up with TRBD1. This CDR3 contains 15 residues. V was clipped by 0 bases and J by 5 bases; unmatched bases: 3. The germline gives CDR1 SGDLS, CDR2 YYNGEE. CDR3 nucleotide sequence: TGTGCCAGCAGCGTAGAGGGACAGGGGGGGGAGACCCAGTACTTC. Residues: CASSVEGQGGETQYF.

In its sample, this clone was seen once. The chain links TRBV19 to TRBJ1-5, with TRBD1 as a possible D gene (6 bases). The CDR3 has 12 residues. Germline assignment: CDR1 LNHDA and CDR2 SQIVND (reference sequence). The V end was cut by 3 bases, the J end by 7 bases, with 7 bases between. CDR3 sequence reads: CASSIQGQPQHF. The CDR3 DNA follows: TGTGCCAGTAGTATTCAGGGGCAGCCCCAGCATTTT. Drawing the rest from reference TRBV19 and TRBJ1-5, the complete variable domain is DGGITQSPKYLFRKEGQNVTLSCEQNLNHDAMYWYRQDPGQGLRLIYYSQIVNDFQKGDIAEGYSVSREKKESFPLTVTSAQKNPTAFYLCASSIQGQPQHFGDGTRLSIL.

V is TRBV5-1 and J is TRBJ1-1, with 8 bases aligning to TRBD1. Germline V gene lookup returns CDR1 SGHRS and CDR2 YFSETQ. The CDR3 totals 14 residues. Trimming at V came to 0 bases and at J to 8 bases, leaving 6 bases not matched to a gene. CDR3 residues: CASSLVQGAREAFF. DNA for the CDR3: TGCGCCAGCAGCTTGGTGCAGGGGGCGCGAGAAGCTTTCTTT.